Presented here are 16 T cell receptor beta chains from one specimen sequenced in a study of cytomegalovirus exposure and HLA in healthy donors. A multiplex PCR was run with 60 Vbeta primers and 13 Jbeta primers. Here immunoSEQ multiplex PCR was the method, and the copy in TCRdb shows in-frame clones only, minus some. This sample has 120,000 or so clones, with about 80% found just once. Sequencing input: PBMCs. All receptors derive from a male donor in good health and CMV-seronegative.

The chain combines TRBV7-9 with TRBJ2-7; no clear D. The CDR3 has 12 residues. The germline V gene encodes CDR1 SEHNR and CDR2 FQNEAQ (reference sequence). The V and J ends lost 0 bases and 5 bases respectively, with 5 bases between them. CDR3 sequence (DNA): TGTGCCAGCAGCTTAGCCGGAGACGAGCAGTACTTC. Amino acid sequence: CASSLAGDEQYF.

The rearrangement joins TRBV10-3 to TRBJ2-2; 12 bases line up with TRBD2. V shed 7 bases, J shed 6 bases, and the junction held 3 bases outside the gene matches. The CDR3 has 14 residues. Looked up from germline, CDR1 is ENHRY and CDR2 is SYGVKD. The DNA for the CDR3 is TGTGCCATCAAAGGGACTAGCGGGCCCGGGGAGCTGTTTTTT. Amino acids: CAIKGTSGPGELFF.

The rearrangement uses TRBV7-6 and TRBJ2-7; D remains unclear. The ends were cut back, 5 bases at V and 3 bases at J, with 17 bases in the middle. Germline V gene lookup returns CDR1 SGHVS and CDR2 FNYEAQ. This CDR3 is built from 15 residues. The CDR3: CASSASPRRGYEQYF. CDR3 DNA sequence: TGTGCCAGCAGCGCCTCGCCACGACGAGGCTACGAGCAGTACTTC.

The chain combines TRBV7-6 with TRBJ1-2, with 8 positions matching TRBD1. CDR3 length equals 15 residues. Unmatched junction bases numbered 13, after V lost 5 bases and J lost 8 bases. Germline CDR1 is SGHVS and CDR2 is FNYEAQ. The CDR3 sequence: CASSPTRGQGDGYTF. DNA of the CDR3: TGTGCCAGCAGCCCGACCCGAGGACAGGGAGACGGCTACACCTTC.

The J gene is TRBJ2-1, the V gene TRBV5-1; D gene uncertain. The V gene's germline CDR1 is SGHRS and CDR2 YFSETQ. The ends were cut back, 4 bases at V and 4 bases at J, with 18 bases in the middle. This CDR3 region has 16 residues. The CDR3 DNA is TGCGCCAGCAGCCACGCCCGTGTTGTTCGGTACAATGAGCAGTTCTTC. Amino acid sequence: CASSHARVVRYNEQFF.

The rearrangement links TRBV15 to TRBJ2-1; 9 bases agree with TRBD1. The CDR3 contains 16 residues. Trimming cost V 5 bases and J 2 bases; bases outside gene matches: 7. CDR1 is LNHNV and CDR2 is YYDKDF in the germline V gene (reference sequence). CDR3 in DNA: TGTGCCACCAGCCTCAACAGGGGGCGCCCCTACAATGAGCAGTTCTTC. Protein sequence: CATSLNRGRPYNEQFF.

The V and J genes are TRBV28 and TRBJ2-2, with 9 bases that match TRBD1. Per the germline V gene, CDR1 is MDHEN and CDR2 is SYDVKM. With 6 bases clipped from V and 0 bases from J, the junction kept 2 bases outside the gene matches. The CDR3 totals 15 residues. The CDR3 loop is CASRGQGTNTGELFF. The CDR3 DNA reads as TGTGCCAGCAGGGGACAGGGAACGAACACCGGGGAGCTGTTTTTT.

This chain joins TRBV7-9 and TRBJ1-4, with 7 bases lining up with TRBD1. The J segment lost 5 bases and the V segment lost 4 bases, leaving 4 bases of the junction unmatched. Germline CDR1 is SEHNR and CDR2 is FQNEAQ (reference sequence). The CDR3 loop spans 14 amino acids. CDR3 sequence reads: CASSSGGQNEKLFF. CDR3 coding DNA: TGTGCCAGCAGCTCTGGGGGACAGAATGAAAAACTGTTTTTT.

The J gene is TRBJ2-5, the V gene TRBV19; possibly TRBD2 for D (6 bases). CDR1 and CDR2 from the germline V gene are LNHDA and SQIVND (reference sequence). V was cut by 4 bases and J by 1 base, with 10 bases left in between. The CDR3 covers 14 residues. In DNA, the CDR3 is TGTGCCAGTAGTAGTCGGGACTTCCAAGAGACCCAGTACTTC. It specifies CASSSRDFQETQYF. The entire variable domain, with the rest obtained from reference TRBV19 and TRBJ2-5, is as follows: DGGITQSPKYLFRKEGQNVTLSCEQNLNHDAMYWYRQDPGQGLRLIYYSQIVNDFQKGDIAEGYSVSREKKESFPLTVTSAQKNPTAFYLCASSSRDFQETQYFGPGTRLLVL.

This chain links TRBV9 with TRBJ2-1, with D tentatively TRBD1 (6 bases). Trimming removed 3 bases at V and 8 bases at J, with 18 bases between. Germline lookup yields CDR1 SGDLS and CDR2 YYNGEE. The CDR3 is 15 amino acids. Written as DNA, the CDR3 is TGTGCCAGCAGCGCTTCAGGGGTGGTTAGAGATGAGCAGTTCTTC. This gives the protein CASSASGVVRDEQFF.

In this sample, this clone turned up a few times. Relative to the germline gene, one junction end is altered; a read error may explain this. The chain is built from TRBV7-9 and TRBJ1-4, with a weak D call TRBD1 (5 bases). CDR3 length: 16 residues. Germline V gene lookup returns CDR1 SEHNR and CDR2 FQNEAQ (reference sequence). CDR3 DNA sequence: TGTTCCAGCAGCTCCCAACTGACAGTCAATAATGAAAAACTGTTTTTT. The encoded protein is CSSSSQLTVNNEKLFF.

The rearrangement links TRBV27 to TRBJ1-1; TRBD1 is a possible D gene (5 bases). The CDR3 runs 16 residues. Trimming cost V 0 bases and J 5 bases, with 16 bases left between them. CDR1 and CDR2 (germline): MNHEY, SMNVEV (reference sequence). The CDR3 nucleotides read TGTGCCAGCAGTTTATCGCGCAGGGATCGGTCTACTGAAGCTTTCTTT. Its translation: CASSLSRRDRSTEAFF.

The V and J genes are TRBV9 and TRBJ2-7; weak D call: TRBD1 (5 bases). CDR1 and CDR2 from the germline V gene are SGDLS and YYNGEE. This CDR3 has 15 residues. V was shortened by 4 bases and J by 4 bases, with 18 bases between the two germline ends. CDR3 in DNA: TGTGCCAGCAGCCCCCAAGCAGGGATGAGTTACGAGCAGTACTTC. Translation gives CASSPQAGMSYEQYF.

This clone showed up just once. This chain uses TRBV9 with TRBJ1-4; a possible D gene is TRBD1 (6 bases). CDR1 and CDR2 from the germline V gene are SGDLS and YYNGEE. This CDR3 has 15 residues. V lost 0 bases, J lost 4 bases, and 10 bases lay in between. The CDR3 loop is CASSVGGPNNEKLFF. The CDR3 DNA reads TGTGCCAGCAGCGTAGGGGGGCCAAATAATGAAAAACTGTTTTTT.

The rearrangement links TRBV4-1 to TRBJ2-1; TRBD2 is a possible D gene (5 bases). The V and J ends lost 4 bases and 10 bases respectively, with 14 bases between them. CDR3 size: 13 residues. Germline CDR1 reads MGHRA; CDR2 reads YSYEKL. CDR3 in DNA: TGCGCCAGCAGCCCTAGCTTCGTGCGGGAGCAGTTCTTC. Its translation is CASSPSFVREQFF.

The chain combines TRBV27 with TRBJ1-2; 8 nucleotides align to TRBD1. The germline gives CDR1 MNHEY, CDR2 SMNVEV (reference sequence). J gave up 7 bases and V 2 bases, and 6 bases lay outside the gene matches. This CDR3 comprises 14 residues. The chain's CDR3 is CASSLGQGAPGYTF. In nucleotides, the CDR3 is TGTGCCAGCAGTTTAGGGCAGGGGGCGCCTGGCTACACCTTC.